One and the same sample provided the 26 T cell receptor beta chains below, sequenced in a study of blood T cell repertoires in COVID-19. TCRdb's table, derived via immunoSEQ multiplex PCR, lists solely in-frame clones and lacks some. The repertoire holds 13,000 to 15,000 clones, less than 85% seen once, with about 17% in the top ten. The sample consisted of peripheral blood. The origin of the receptors is a man aged 40-49 years with active or convalescent COVID-19.

The sample holds one count of this clone. This chain links TRBV19 with TRBJ1-1; D is undetermined. Between the trimmed V and J ends, which lost 7 bases and 1 base, there was a span of 10 bases. CDR1 and CDR2 from the germline V gene are LNHDA and SQIVND (reference sequence). The length of the CDR3 is 13 residues. For the CDR3, the DNA is TGTGCCAGTAAAAAAACACAGAACACTGAAGCTTTCTTT. This encodes CASKKTQNTEAFF.

The DNA for the CDR3 is TGTGCCAGCTCACCTCGTACAACAGGGGTGCAAGTTGGAAACACCATATATTTT. Translating gives CASSPRTTGVQVGNTIYF. This chain links TRBV18 with TRBJ1-3, with TRBD1 identical over 7 bases. The CDR3 covers 18 residues. CDR1 KGHSH and CDR2 LQKENI come from the germline V gene. V was clipped by 3 bases and J by 3 bases; unmatched bases: 14.

This chain connects TRBV29-1 to TRBJ2-1, with TRBD1 identical over 10 bases. Trimming took 6 bases from V and 9 from J; bases not matched to a gene: 11. The CDR3 contains 14 residues. CDR1 is SQVTM and CDR2 is ANQGSEA in the germline V gene. CDR3 nucleotide sequence: TGCAGCGTGAACCTCCGGGACAGGGGTACTGAGCAGTTCTTC. Protein: CSVNLRDRGTEQFF.

As to this clone: The junction departs from the called germline gene at one end, perhaps through a read error. The V call is TRBV9, the J call TRBJ2-2; 9 positions agree with TRBD2. The CDR3 is 17 amino acids. The germline V gene has CDR1 SGDLS and CDR2 YYNGEE. The CDR3 bases are TGTGCCAGCCGCGTAGCGGGGGCGGGGGATTGGTCCGGGGAGCTGTTTTTT. This encodes CASRVAGAGDWSGELFF.

The chain employs TRBV12-5 and TRBJ1-1; D ambiguous. The V and J ends lost 3 bases and 6 bases respectively, with 5 bases between them. The germline CDR1 and CDR2 sequences are LGHNT and FRNRAP. The CDR3 runs 11 residues. The CDR3 DNA follows: TGTGCTAGTGGTTTCAGGTCTGAAGCTTTCTTT. The encoded protein is CASGFRSEAFF.

V gene TRBV7-3 combines with J gene TRBJ1-6, with D perhaps TRBD1 (6 bases). V lost 0 bases and J lost 9, with 9 bases in between. The V gene's germline CDR1 is SGHTA and CDR2 FQGTGA. The CDR3 has 14 amino acids. The DNA for the CDR3 is TGTGCCAGCAGCTTAACAGGGGGTACTTCACCCCTCCACTTT. It codes for CASSLTGGTSPLHF.

The CDR3 DNA reads as TGCAGTGCTAGTGGCGAGGGACAGGGAGATCAGCCCCAGCATTTT. It translates to CSASGEGQGDQPQHF. The chain carries TRBV20-1 and TRBJ1-5; the match to TRBD1 covers 9 bases. V shed 3 bases and J 5 bases; nucleotides not matched to a gene: 8. Per germline, CDR1 DFQATT and CDR2 SNEGSKA (reference sequence). The CDR3 contains 15 residues.

This clone has only one observation. The gene calls are TRBV21-1 and TRBJ1-6. TRBV21-1 is a documented pseudogene. This CDR3 spans 15 amino acids. CDR3 protein: CASSKVGGYNSPLHF. CDR3 bases: TGTGCCAGCAGCAAAGTGGGGGGCTATAATTCACCCCTCCACTTT.

The rearrangement joins TRBV24-1 to TRBJ1-1, with TRBD1 matching 8 bases. The V and J ends lost 7 bases and 6 bases, in that order; junction bases with no gene match: 6. The V gene's germline CDR1 is KGHDR and CDR2 SFDVKD. The CDR3 sequence is 13 residues long. As DNA, the CDR3 is TGTGCCACCAGACAGGGGGTGCAGCCTGAAGCTTTCTTT. This gives the protein CATRQGVQPEAFF.

This clone has only a few counts. V and J are TRBV6-2 or TRBV6-3 and TRBJ2-1, with a weak D call TRBD1 (5 bases). Deletions cut 3 bases from V and 5 bases from J, with 14 bases between. The CDR3 contains 15 residues. Looked up from germline, CDR1 is MNHEY and CDR2 is SVGEGT. The CDR3 region has the DNA TGTGCCAGCAGTTATTGGCAGGGCCTAAACAATGAGCAGTTCTTC. Encoded protein: CASSYWQGLNNEQFF.

This clone showed up just a few times. The chain recombines TRBV6-4 with TRBJ2-3, with a tentative D call TRBD2 (7 bases). This CDR3 contains 15 residues. CDR1 and CDR2 from the germline V gene are MRHNA and SNTAGT. Trimming cost V 3 bases and J 2 bases, with 12 bases left between them. The CDR3 sequence is CASSEGGGHTDTQYF. CDR3 coding DNA: TGTGCCAGCAGTGAGGGAGGGGGACACACAGATACGCAGTATTTT.

The chain joins TRBV27 to TRBJ2-2; 7 bases match TRBD1. CDR1 and CDR2 from the germline V gene are MNHEY and SMNVEV (reference sequence). With 5 bases clipped from V and 5 bases from J, the junction kept 8 bases outside the gene matches. The CDR3 has 15 amino acids. The CDR3 protein is CASSLTGFETGELFF. DNA for the CDR3: TGTGCCAGCAGTCTGACAGGGTTCGAGACCGGGGAGCTGTTTTTT.

V and J are TRBV7-2 and TRBJ1-2; possibly TRBD1 for D (5 bases). Trimming removed 5 bases from V and 8 bases from J, with 12 bases in between. This CDR3 has 12 residues. Germline loops: CDR1 SGHTA, CDR2 FQGNSA. CDR3 amino acids: CASSRVRGGYTF. The CDR3 nucleotides read TGTGCCAGCAGCCGAGTTCGGGGGGGCTACACCTTC.

CDR3 DNA sequence: TGCAGTGCTAGTGAGGACAGGGGCCTGGATACGCAGTATTTT. Residues: CSASEDRGLDTQYF. The chain uses TRBV20-1 and TRBJ2-3; 9 bases match TRBD1. Germline CDR1 and CDR2: DFQATT and SNEGSKA (reference sequence). CDR3 length equals 14 residues. The junction had 7 bases not matched to a gene; V was cut back by 3 bases and J by 6 bases.

The V gene is TRBV7-9, the J gene TRBJ1-2; D remains unclear. Germline CDR1 and CDR2: SEHNR and FQNEAQ (reference sequence). This CDR3 has 14 amino acids. Trimming left V 3 bases short and J 8 bases short, with 16 bases between. The chain's CDR3 is CASSFGSGIFGYTF. The CDR3 DNA sequence: TGTGCCAGCAGCTTTGGATCAGGAATTTTCGGCTACACCTTC.

The chain couples TRBV4-3 to TRBJ1-4; D remains ambiguous. This CDR3 comprises 14 residues. Germline lookup yields CDR1 LGHNA and CDR2 YSLEER. Between the trimmed V and J ends, which lost 1 base and 7 bases, there was a span of 10 bases. The CDR3 is CASSQASGVEKLFF. In DNA form, the CDR3 reads TGCGCCAGCAGCCAAGCATCCGGAGTTGAAAAACTGTTTTTT.

The chain has TRBV5-5 and TRBJ1-4, with D tentatively TRBD1 (5 bases). CDR3 length equals 12 residues. From germline, CDR1 is SGHKS and CDR2 YYEKEE (reference sequence). Trimming pared 0 bases from V and 9 bases from J, leaving 6 bases between. The CDR3 loop reads CASSLEGQKLFF. The CDR3 region has the DNA TGTGCCAGCAGCTTGGAGGGGCAAAAACTGTTTTTT.

The chain recombines TRBV7-3 with TRBJ2-1; a possible D gene is TRBD2 (6 bases). Germline V CDR1 and CDR2: SGHTA, FQGTGA. V lost 5 bases and J 5 bases, leaving 13 bases between the germline ends. The CDR3 loop spans 14 amino acids. The CDR3 reads CASSPPGLDNEQFF. CDR3 DNA sequence: TGTGCCAGCAGCCCCCCGGGACTCGACAATGAGCAGTTCTTC. Full variable domain (rest looked up from reference TRBV7-3 and TRBJ2-1): GAGVSQTPSNKVTEKGKYVELRCDPISGHTALYWYRQSLGQGPEFLIYFQGTGAADDSGLPNDRFFAVRPEGSVSTLKIQRTERGDSAVYLCASSPPGLDNEQFFGPGTRLTVL.

This chain links TRBV6-5 with TRBJ2-1; D call uncertain. V shed 5 bases and J shed 7 bases, with 12 bases lying between them. Per the germline V gene, CDR1 is MNHEY and CDR2 is SVGAGI. The CDR3 has 13 amino acids. The chain's CDR3 is CASSILGDNEQFF. The CDR3 DNA follows: TGTGCCAGCAGTATCCTAGGCGATAATGAGCAGTTCTTC.

This chain connects TRBV3-1 (or the pseudogene TRBV3-2) to TRBJ2-7; D is perhaps TRBD1 (6 bases). The length of the CDR3 is 14 residues. V was cut by 3 bases and J by 5 bases, with 14 bases left in between. Germline V gives CDR1 LGHDT, CDR2 YNNKEL (reference sequence). The CDR3 here is CASSQVRDTHEQYF. The CDR3 DNA sequence: TGTGCCAGCAGCCAGGTCCGGGACACCCACGAGCAGTACTTC.

The CDR3 DNA follows: TGTGCCAGCAGACAGGGATGGAACATTCAGTACTTC. Translated, it gives CASRQGWNIQYF. This chain joins TRBV12-3 or TRBV12-4 and TRBJ2-4; D is possibly TRBD1 (6 bases). The V end lost 6 bases, the J end lost 7 bases, and 10 bases lay between the germline ends. This CDR3 comprises 12 residues.

The chain combines TRBV6-5 with TRBJ2-3; possible D gene TRBD1, 5 bases. The CDR3 has 13 residues. Per the germline V gene, CDR1 is MNHEY and CDR2 is SVGAGI. V was trimmed by 5 bases and J by 4 bases, leaving 10 bases between them. CDR3 sequence: CASSRQGSDTQYF. In DNA, the CDR3 is TGTGCCAGCAGTCGGCAGGGTTCAGATACGCAGTATTTT.

The table lists this clone with a count of one. V is TRBV7-9 and J is TRBJ1-2; TRBD1 matches at 7 bases. J lost 8 bases, V lost 4 bases, and 13 bases had no gene match. This CDR3 contains 15 residues. From germline, CDR1 is SEHNR and CDR2 FQNEAQ (reference sequence). The CDR3 sequence: CASSYSDYTGAGYTF. CDR3 DNA sequence: TGTGCCAGCAGCTATTCTGATTACACAGGGGCCGGCTACACCTTC.

The chain carries TRBV9 and TRBJ2-1; no definite D call. CDR3 length: 15 residues. Germline CDR1 is SGDLS and CDR2 is YYNGEE. The ends were cut back, 0 bases at V and 8 bases at J, with 15 bases in the middle. The CDR3 here is CASSVAGEAYHEQFF. The CDR3 DNA follows: TGTGCCAGCAGCGTAGCCGGAGAGGCGTACCATGAGCAGTTCTTC.

The CDR3 sequence: CASRDGGRGEKLFF. As DNA, the CDR3 is TGTGCCAGCAGAGATGGAGGGAGAGGGGAAAAACTGTTTTTT. The chain joins TRBV6-5 to TRBJ1-4; the D is unclear. The CDR3 covers 14 residues. Germline CDR1 MNHEY, CDR2 SVGAGI. Trimming stripped 6 bases from V and 8 bases from J, with 16 bases between.

The J gene is TRBJ1-5, the V gene TRBV5-1; 7 bases align to TRBD1. CDR1 is SGHRS and CDR2 is YFSETQ in the germline V gene. The CDR3 consists of 18 residues. The V gene end was trimmed by 5 bases and the J gene end by 9 bases; junction bases not matched to a gene: 23. The CDR3 nucleotides are TGCGCCAGCAGTCCGACTCCCGGGACAGAGAATGTAGTGTGGCCCCAGCATTTT. It is translated as CASSPTPGTENVVWPQHF.